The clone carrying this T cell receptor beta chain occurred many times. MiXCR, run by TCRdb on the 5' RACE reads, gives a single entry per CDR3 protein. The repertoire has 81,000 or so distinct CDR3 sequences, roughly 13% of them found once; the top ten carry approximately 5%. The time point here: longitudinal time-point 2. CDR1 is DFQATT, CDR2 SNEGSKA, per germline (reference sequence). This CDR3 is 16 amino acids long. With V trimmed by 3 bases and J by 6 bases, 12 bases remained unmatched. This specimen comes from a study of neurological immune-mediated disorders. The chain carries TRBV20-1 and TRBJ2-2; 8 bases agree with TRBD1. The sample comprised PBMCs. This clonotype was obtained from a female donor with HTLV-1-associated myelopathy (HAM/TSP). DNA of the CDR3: TGCAGTGCTAGTACCACCGACAGGGGTGGAGCCGGGGAGCTGTTTTTT. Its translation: CSASTTDRGGAGELFF.